This T cell receptor (beta chain) was obtained from a study of long-term antiretroviral therapy in people with HIV. This CDR3 is built from 13 residues. Germline CDR1 and CDR2: MNHNY and SVGAGI (reference sequence). Deletions cut 2 bases from V and 5 bases from J, with 9 bases between. Runs used v3.0 of the immunoSEQ assay and were done at survey level. Measured with immunoSEQ multiplex PCR; TCRdb has only the in-frame clones, and not every one. Altogether over 35,000 clones are present, 94% being singletons, with the ten largest covering 2% to 2.5%. The chain couples TRBV6-6 to TRBJ1-2; D is ambiguous. The sample in question was unsorted PBMCs, obtained around 9 years after starting antiretroviral therapy. The TCR originated in a man in his thirties or forties with HIV. CDR3: CASSYLTGYGYTF. CDR3 in DNA: TGTGCCAGCAGTTACCTTACCGGGTATGGCTACACCTTC.